The 15 T cell receptor beta chains below all came from one sample that was sequenced in a study of cytomegalovirus exposure and HLA in healthy donors. PCR was performed using 60 Vbeta and 13 Jbeta primers. Clones were sequenced by immunoSEQ multiplex PCR, and TCRdb holds only the in-frame ones, with some missing. The sample holds 35,000 to 40,000 clones, 74% seen once. Sequenced input: PBMCs. Receptors were obtained from a man younger than 45 in good health and CMV-seronegative.

The rearrangement uses TRBV4-1 and TRBJ1-2, with D hard to call. CDR3 size: 15 residues. V was shortened by 0 bases and J by 4 bases, with 12 bases between the two germline ends. Germline V CDR1 and CDR2: MGHRA, YSYEKL. CDR3 sequence: CASSQEISVSYGYTF. The CDR3 DNA reads TGCGCCAGCAGCCAAGAAATTTCGGTCTCCTATGGCTACACCTTC.

The chain carries TRBV6-5 and TRBJ2-2, with 7 bases fitting TRBD1. The V gene end was trimmed by 2 bases and the J gene end by 4 bases; junction bases not matched to a gene: 1. CDR1 and CDR2 (germline): MNHEY, SVGAGI. CDR3 length: 14 residues. CDR3 sequence reads: CASSYDRATGELFF. CDR3 DNA sequence: TGTGCCAGCAGTTACGACAGGGCCACCGGGGAGCTGTTTTTT.

The sample holds one count of this clone. The rearrangement joins TRBV18 to TRBJ2-7; TRBD1 is a possible D gene (5 bases). This CDR3 spans 16 amino acids. CDR1 is KGHSH, CDR2 LQKENI, per germline. Trimming cost V 0 bases and J 5 bases, with 17 bases left between them. The CDR3 reads CASSPPSGQGADEQYF. CDR3 bases: TGTGCCAGCTCACCACCGAGTGGGCAGGGCGCTGACGAGCAGTACTTC. Full variable domain (outside the CDR3, taken from reference TRBV18 and TRBJ2-7): NAGVMQNPRHLVRRRGQEARLRCSPMKGHSHVYWYRQLPEEGLKFMVYLQKENIIDESGMPKERFSAEFPKEGPSILRIQQVVRGDSAAYFCASSPPSGQGADEQYFGPGTRLTVT.

This chain connects TRBV9 to TRBJ2-3; D might be TRBD1 (5 bases). V gave up 2 bases and J gave up 3 bases, with 13 bases separating them. Germline CDR1 is SGDLS and CDR2 is YYNGEE. The CDR3 covers 15 residues. CDR3 DNA: TGTGCCAGCAGCGTTTTGCAGGGTGAAACAGATACGCAGTATTTT. This sequence encodes CASSVLQGETDTQYF.

This sequence joins TRBV10-3 and TRBJ2-7; the D gene is possibly TRBD2 (6 bases). Germline values: CDR1 ENHRY, CDR2 SYGVKD. V was pared by 8 bases and J by 2 bases, with 19 bases between. CDR3 length: 15 residues. CDR3 loop: CAIFNPGLATYEQYF. The CDR3 region has the DNA TGTGCCATCTTTAACCCGGGACTGGCAACCTACGAGCAGTACTTC.

The chain employs TRBV5-6 and TRBJ1-2; D may be TRBD1 (6 bases). V gave up 4 bases and J gave up 5 bases, with 18 bases separating them. Germline V gene data show CDR1 as SGHDT and CDR2 as YYEEEE. The CDR3 totals 15 residues. DNA of the CDR3: TGTGCCAGCAGCGACTTGGGCAGGGGATCTTATGGCTACACCTTC. It translates to CASSDLGRGSYGYTF.

This clone showed up just a few times. This chain joins TRBV6-1 and TRBJ2-1; TRBD2 is a possible D gene (7 bases). This CDR3 spans 13 amino acids. The V gene's germline CDR1 is MNHNS and CDR2 SASEGT. Trimming took 6 bases from V and 9 from J, leaving 15 bases between them. CDR3 bases: TGTGCCAGCAGGTATGGGGGGGCCGGTGAGCAGTTCTTC. The encoded protein is CASRYGGAGEQFF.

The chain recombines TRBV5-6 with TRBJ2-7; 7 nucleotides align to TRBD1. The CDR3 is made up of 16 amino acids. In germline, CDR1 is SGHDT, CDR2 YYEEEE. The junction had 11 bases not matched to a gene; V was cut back by 0 bases and J by 5 bases. The CDR3 bases are TGTGCCAGCAGCTTGGGGGACCGGGACAGAGGCCACGAGCAGTACTTC. Encoded protein: CASSLGDRDRGHEQYF.

Only a few counts were recorded for this clone. V gene TRBV6-6 combines with J gene TRBJ1-2; a weak D match, TRBD1 (6 bases). Trimming stripped 5 bases from V and 8 bases from J, with 18 bases between. CDR1 is MNHNY, CDR2 SVGAGI, per germline (reference sequence). This CDR3 is built from 14 residues. This CDR3 reads CASSGGQSLMGYTF. The DNA for the CDR3 is TGTGCCAGCAGTGGGGGCCAGTCCTTGATGGGCTACACCTTC.

The V and J genes are TRBV20-1 and TRBJ2-5; no definite D call. Germline V gives CDR1 DFQATT, CDR2 SNEGSKA (reference sequence). This CDR3 comprises 11 residues. V lost 2 bases to trimming and J lost 10 bases, with 11 bases between them. The DNA of the CDR3 is TGCAGTGCTAGAACCCCCAGGATCCAGTACTTC. Protein sequence: CSARTPRIQYF.

The chain recombines TRBV2 with TRBJ2-5; maybe TRBD2 (6 bases). V was cut by 5 bases and J by 0 bases, with 16 bases left in between. Germline CDR1 is SNHLY and CDR2 is FYNNEI. The CDR3 runs 16 residues. CDR3 in DNA: TGTGCCAGCAGTCTTGGACTACCGGAGTACCAAGAGACCCAGTACTTC. As protein: CASSLGLPEYQETQYF.

The chain couples TRBV6-1 to TRBJ2-4; a possible D gene is TRBD2 (5 bases). Per germline, CDR1 MNHNS and CDR2 SASEGT. The germline V and J ends were trimmed by 1 base and 7 bases, with 14 bases remaining between them. CDR3 length: 15 residues. CDR3 DNA sequence: TGTGCCAGCAGTGAAGAAGGTCGAGGGAGCAACATTCAGTACTTC. Protein product: CASSEEGRGSNIQYF.

The chain joins TRBV12-2 to TRBJ1-2. TRBV12-2 is assigned pseudogene status. The CDR3 length is 15 residues. CDR3 nucleotide sequence: TGTGCAAGTCGCCCCCTAAGGTATCTAGGAGATGGCTACACCTTC. The encoded protein is CASRPLRYLGDGYTF.

V is TRBV12-2 and J is TRBJ2-7; the table's D call of TRBD2 was not tested on the DNA. TRBV12-2 corresponds to a pseudogene. This CDR3 has 16 amino acids. CDR3 DNA sequence: TGTGCAAGTCGCCCCTTTCTTGAGTCCCTCGAGCTAGAGCAGTACTTC. As protein: CASRPFLESLELEQYF.

The rearrangement joins TRBV15 to TRBJ1-4; 7 bases map to TRBD1. The CDR3 is 15 residues long. V trimming: 4 bases; J trimming: 3 bases; junction bases outside the gene matches: 5. The germline V gene has CDR1 LNHNV and CDR2 YYDKDF (reference sequence). This chain's CDR3 is CATSNPTGPNEKLFF. DNA for the CDR3: TGTGCCACCAGCAATCCGACAGGGCCTAATGAAAAACTGTTTTTT.